These T cell receptor beta chains were read from a single sample in a study of T cell responses to AZD1222 COVID-19 vaccine. Clones were sequenced by immunoSEQ multiplex PCR, and TCRdb holds only the in-frame ones, with some missing. The repertoire holds tens of thousands of clones, with around 86% as singletons. The starting material was peripheral blood, obtained on day 0 of AZD1222 vaccination. These receptor sequences come from an adult in good health. CDR3s include the opening cysteine and the closing phenylalanine or tryptophan. The order of the fields is J gene, CDR3 length, V gene, clone size, D gene, CDR3 DNA, CDR3 protein. D genes are given only for firm matches. Rows may omit the clone size; those that give it use once, few, many or a size class.

J gene: TRBJ2-1
CDR3 length: 21
V gene: TRBV24-1
clone size: NA
D gene: TRBD2
CDR3 DNA: TGTGCCACCGACCGAGTAACTGCAGTGATAGGAACTAGCGGGAGATACAATGAGCAGTTCTTC
CDR3 protein: CATDRVTAVIGTSGRYNEQFF

J gene: TRBJ1-5
CDR3 length: 14
V gene: TRBV7-2
clone size: NA
D gene: NA
CDR3 DNA: TGTGCCAGCAGCCCATCCGACAGAAATCAGCCCCAGCATTTT
CDR3 protein: CASSPSDRNQPQHF

J gene: TRBJ1-6
CDR3 length: 16
V gene: TRBV5-1
clone size: once
D gene: NA
CDR3 DNA: TGCGCCAGCAGCTTGGGAGGATTAGTTTATAATTCACCCCTCCACTTT
CDR3 protein: CASSLGGLVYNSPLHF

J gene: TRBJ1-1
CDR3 length: 13
V gene: TRBV3-1/TRBV3-2
clone size: NA
D gene: NA
CDR3 DNA: TGTGCCAGCAGCCATCCCCCTAACACTGAAGCTTTCTTT
CDR3 protein: CASSHPPNTEAFF

J gene: TRBJ2-2
CDR3 length: 15
V gene: TRBV2
clone size: NA
D gene: NA
CDR3 DNA: TGTGCCAGCAGTGAGGCAGGCCTCGGCACCGGGGAGCTGTTTTTT
CDR3 protein: CASSEAGLGTGELFF

J gene: TRBJ1-1
CDR3 length: 18
V gene: TRBV18
clone size: NA
D gene: TRBD1
CDR3 DNA: TGTGCCAGCTCACCTATTCAAGGACAGGGAAAAGGGGGGACTGAAGCTTTCTTT
CDR3 protein: CASSPIQGQGKGGTEAFF

J gene: TRBJ1-3
CDR3 length: 14
V gene: TRBV5-1
clone size: NA
D gene: NA
CDR3 DNA: TGCGCCAGCAGCTTGGACAGATCCGGAAACACCATATATTTT
CDR3 protein: CASSLDRSGNTIYF

J gene: TRBJ2-3
CDR3 length: 16
V gene: TRBV7-9
clone size: NA
D gene: TRBD2
CDR3 DNA: TGTGCTAGCGGGGCTAGCGGGAGCCCCCGGGTGGATACGCAGTATTTT
CDR3 protein: CASGASGSPRVDTQYF

J gene: TRBJ2-7
CDR3 length: 15
V gene: TRBV6-5
clone size: once
D gene: NA
CDR3 DNA: TGTGCCAGCAGTTACACGGGGGACATACAAAACGAGCAGTACTTC
CDR3 protein: CASSYTGDIQNEQYF

J gene: TRBJ1-1
CDR3 length: 15
V gene: TRBV5-6
clone size: NA
D gene: NA
CDR3 DNA: TGTGCCAGCAGCTACGTCGGGCAGTTGAACACTGAAGCTTTCTTT
CDR3 protein: CASSYVGQLNTEAFF

J gene: TRBJ2-1
CDR3 length: 15
V gene: TRBV9
clone size: NA
D gene: TRBD1
CDR3 DNA: TGTGCCAGCAGCGCTTGGGACAGACCCTACAATGAGCAGTTCTTC
CDR3 protein: CASSAWDRPYNEQFF

J gene: TRBJ2-1
CDR3 length: 17
V gene: TRBV12-2
clone size: NA
D gene: NA
CDR3 DNA: TGTGCAAGTCGCTTAGTTTCCCGCGCTCGAGGAGTGGATGAGCAGTTCTTC
CDR3 protein: CASRLVSRARGVDEQFF

J gene: TRBJ2-3
CDR3 length: 16
V gene: TRBV5-1
clone size: NA
D gene: TRBD2
CDR3 DNA: TGCGCCAGCAGCCCGGGACTAGCGGGGGGGCCAGATACGCAGTATTTT
CDR3 protein: CASSPGLAGGPDTQYF

J gene: TRBJ2-3
CDR3 length: 16
V gene: TRBV5-1
clone size: NA
D gene: NA
CDR3 DNA: TGCGCCAGCAGCAAAAACTATCGAGAGAACGCAGATACGCAGTATTTT
CDR3 protein: CASSKNYRENADTQYF